Listed below are T cell receptor beta chains from one sample, sequenced in a study of cytomegalovirus exposure and HLA in healthy donors. The table came from immunoSEQ multiplex PCR; TCRdb's copy has only in-frame clones and leaves some out. The sample consists of 150,000 to 200,000 clones, about 80% of them appearing once. The material sequenced was PBMCs. These receptors came from a woman between 40 and 50 years old in good health and CMV-seronegative. CDR3s include the opening cysteine and the closing phenylalanine or tryptophan. Each record gives: V gene, clone size, J gene, CDR3 protein. Only part of the rows carry a size: once, few, many, or a class if the clone is expanded.

TRBV10-3	-	TRBJ1-1	CAISGGTENTEAFF
TRBV10-3	-	TRBJ1-1	CAITPGQGAGDTEAFF
TRBV7-2	-	TRBJ1-1	CASSLMPQGAGNTEAFF
TRBV7-9	-	TRBJ1-6	CASSLVTGDNSPLHF
TRBV11-3	-	TRBJ1-1	CASSQLDRDAFF
TRBV5-5	-	TRBJ1-2	CASSQAGTGKNYGYTF
TRBV7-2	-	TRBJ1-1	CASSVLGVTEAFF
TRBV25-1	few	TRBJ2-7	CASSVLGEQYF
TRBV7-7	-	TRBJ2-5	CASSLGGGPLETQYF
TRBV9	-	TRBJ2-1	CASSVGLAAPYNEQFF
TRBV9	-	TRBJ1-2	CASSARPGQVYGYTF
TRBV4-1	-	TRBJ2-1	CASSRSGGGPYNEQFF
TRBV6-5	-	TRBJ2-7	CASSPRTSGTEQYF
TRBV18	-	TRBJ1-3	CASSLTGGIENTIYF
TRBV11-1	-	TRBJ1-1	CASSQVGGWGDTEAFF
TRBV5-1	-	TRBJ1-2	CASSLIVVRRANYGYTF
TRBV7-2	-	TRBJ2-3	CASSLLSGSGTDTQYF
TRBV10-3	-	TRBJ1-2	CAISADREHGYTF
TRBV29-1	-	TRBJ2-1	CSTRTSGRYNEQFF
TRBV29-1	-	TRBJ1-1	CSADLGARNTEAFF
TRBV5-4	-	TRBJ2-1	CASSLGGRTGVLDEQFF
TRBV7-2	-	TRBJ2-7	CATSGGRYEQYF
TRBV7-6	-	TRBJ2-5	CASSLYRGRQETQYF